This passage covers 23 T cell receptor beta chains from one sample sequenced in a study of CD8+ T cells in alopecia areata. Treatment: oral pan-JAK inhibitor, 5-10 mg twice daily. After isolation, RNA underwent reverse transcription to generate cDNA as the sequencing template. Measured with immunoSEQ multiplex PCR; TCRdb has only the in-frame clones, and not every one. This sample has 150,000 or so clones; 50% to 75% occur once, and the top ten carry more than 15%. This sample comprised CD4+ T cells sorted from blood, obtained at approximately week 56, from a patient treated with tofacitinib. These receptors all stem from a human donor with alopecia areata.

This clone was picked up a small number of times. Within the sample, other DNA sequences also encode this same CDR3. V gene TRBV11-3 combines with J gene TRBJ2-5; 7 positions match TRBD1. With 5 bases clipped from V and 4 bases from J, the junction kept 4 bases outside the gene matches. Germline V gene lookup returns CDR1 SGHNT and CDR2 YENEEA. CDR3 length: 13 residues. CDR3 region: CASSLGTVETQYF. CDR3 sequence (DNA): TGTGCCAGCAGCCTAGGGACAGTAGAGACCCAGTACTTC.

The genes are TRBV2 and TRBJ2-3; maybe TRBD2 (6 bases). Germline assignment: CDR1 SNHLY and CDR2 FYNNEI. The CDR3 has 15 residues. V was trimmed by 1 base and J by 3 bases, leaving 11 bases between them. CDR3 protein: CASSEGLGPTDTQYF. The CDR3 region has the DNA TGTGCCAGCAGTGAAGGACTAGGCCCAACAGATACGCAGTATTTT.

The chain links TRBV29-1 to TRBJ1-6; perhaps TRBD1 as D (6 bases). The CDR3 runs 14 residues. V was shortened by 4 bases and J by 3 bases, with 10 bases between the two germline ends. The germline CDR1 and CDR2 sequences are SQVTM and ANQGSEA. The CDR3 reads CSVGEGGYNSPLHF. The CDR3 region has the DNA TGCAGCGTTGGGGAAGGGGGCTATAATTCACCCCTCCACTTT. The full variable domain, in which reference TRBV29-1 and TRBJ1-6 provide the parts outside the CDR3, is SAVISQKPSRDICQRGTSLTIQCQVDSQVTMMFWYRQQPGQSLTLIATANQGSEATYESGFVIDKFPISRPNLTFSTLTVSNMSPEDSSIYLCSVGEGGYNSPLHFGNGTRLTVT.

The chain has TRBV29-1 and TRBJ1-5; 7 bases align to TRBD1. Germline CDR1 is SQVTM and CDR2 is ANQGSEA. The V gene end was trimmed by 6 bases and the J gene end by 6 bases; junction bases not matched to a gene: 11. The CDR3 runs to 14 residues. CDR3 DNA: TGCAGCGTCTCCGACGCGACAGGGTTTCAGCCCCAGCATTTT. This gives the protein CSVSDATGFQPQHF.

The chain couples TRBV20-1 to TRBJ2-7; possibly TRBD1 or TRBD2 for D (5 bases each). Deletions cut 6 bases from V and 6 bases from J, with 12 bases between. Per the germline V gene, CDR1 is DFQATT and CDR2 is SNEGSKA (reference sequence). CDR3 length equals 11 residues. The chain's CDR3 is CSAWGSVEQYF. CDR3 sequence (DNA): TGCAGTGCGTGGGGGAGTGTCGAGCAGTACTTC.

This clone appeared once. V gene TRBV7-2 combines with J gene TRBJ2-7, with a possible D match to TRBD1 (7 bases). CDR1 SGHTA and CDR2 FQGNSA come from the germline V gene. V gave up 5 bases and J gave up 6 bases, with 14 bases separating them. The CDR3 runs to 13 residues. The CDR3 protein is CASSVRGALEQYF. CDR3 in DNA: TGTGCCAGCAGCGTCAGGGGGGCACTCGAGCAGTACTTC.

About this clone: Additional DNA sequences in this sample encode the identical CDR3. The chain joins TRBV4-1 to TRBJ1-1; D ambiguous. The CDR3 has 13 amino acids. V was trimmed by 0 bases and J by 5 bases, leaving 7 bases between them. Germline V lookup: CDR1 MGHRA, CDR2 YSYEKL. The CDR3 region has the DNA TGCGCCAGCAGCCAAGACAGTGAAACTGAAGCTTTCTTT. It is translated as CASSQDSETEAFF.

This chain joins TRBV19 and TRBJ2-7; the D gene is possibly TRBD1 (6 bases). This CDR3 is 13 amino acids long. V lost 5 bases and J 3 bases, leaving 11 bases between the germline ends. The germline V gene has CDR1 LNHDA and CDR2 SQIVND (reference sequence). CDR3 residues: CASSRDRNYEQYF. In DNA form, the CDR3 reads TGTGCCAGTAGTCGCGACAGGAACTACGAGCAGTACTTC.

CDR3 residues: CASSPGTSTDTQYF. Here the CDR3 DNA reads TGTGCCAGTAGTCCCGGGACTAGCACAGATACGCAGTATTTT. The V call is TRBV19, the J call TRBJ2-3; D perhaps matches TRBD2 (6 bases). Trimming stripped 5 bases from V and 0 bases from J, with 9 bases between. There are 14 residues in the CDR3. Germline V lookup: CDR1 LNHDA, CDR2 SQIVND (reference sequence).

This clone was seen a handful of times. The V call is TRBV18, the J call TRBJ1-1, with D unresolved. The CDR3 has 13 residues. With 3 bases removed from V and 3 bases from J, the gap between germline ends came to 8 bases. CDR1 and CDR2 from the germline V gene are KGHSH and LQKENI. CDR3 amino acids: CASSPWQDTEAFF. The CDR3 bases are TGTGCCAGCTCACCCTGGCAGGACACTGAAGCTTTCTTT.

This chain uses TRBV4-2 with TRBJ1-1; tentative D call: TRBD1 (6 bases). CDR1 is LGHNA and CDR2 is YNFKEQ in the germline V gene. V was clipped by 4 bases and J by 2 bases, with 11 bases between them. The CDR3 is 14 residues long. CDR3 in amino acids: CASSPLQGNTEAFF. The CDR3 bases are TGTGCCAGCAGCCCTCTACAGGGTAACACTGAAGCTTTCTTT.

This chain uses TRBV29-1 with TRBJ2-4; 10 positions match TRBD1. The CDR3 runs to 17 residues. Germline V lookup: CDR1 SQVTM, CDR2 ANQGSEA. With V trimmed by 7 bases and J by 1 base, 13 bases remained unmatched. The CDR3 sequence is CSAAGQGDVRAKNIQYF. The DNA for the CDR3 is TGCAGCGCTGCCGGACAGGGGGATGTTCGGGCCAAAAACATTCAGTACTTC.

V usage is TRBV4-2 and J usage is TRBJ2-6; no reliable D call. The V end lost 4 bases, the J end lost 1 base, and 5 bases lay between the germline ends. Per the germline V gene, CDR1 is LGHNA and CDR2 is YNFKEQ. CDR3 length: 14 residues. Here the CDR3 reads CASSPGSGANVLTF. In DNA form, the CDR3 reads TGTGCCAGCAGCCCAGGATCTGGGGCCAACGTCCTGACTTTC.

The chain combines TRBV30 with TRBJ1-2; maybe TRBD1 (6 bases). CDR1 and CDR2 from the germline V gene are GTSNPN and SVGIG (reference sequence). CDR3 length: 13 amino acids. The ends were cut back, 2 bases at V and 4 bases at J, with 11 bases in the middle. CDR3 in DNA: TGTGCCTGGAGTTCGGACAGTCTCTATGGCTACACCTTC. It translates to CAWSSDSLYGYTF.

The chain links TRBV7-2 to TRBJ2-7, with 7 bases lining up with TRBD1. Germline trimming cut 5 bases from V and 2 bases from J; bases unmatched to any gene: 6. CDR1 and CDR2 (germline): SGHTA, FQGNSA. CDR3 length equals 14 residues. CDR3: CASSPRGPTYEQYF. DNA for the CDR3: TGTGCCAGCAGCCCTAGGGGGCCGACCTACGAGCAGTACTTC.

With respect to this clone: Other DNA sequences in the same sample also yield this CDR3. The V call is TRBV6-5, the J call TRBJ2-1, with TRBD2 as a possible D gene (7 bases). The germline CDR1 and CDR2 sequences are MNHEY and SVGAGI. There are 15 residues in the CDR3. Deletions cut 8 bases from V and 1 base from J, with 15 bases between. CDR3 nucleotide sequence: TGTGCCAGCTCATCCAGGGGAGGGTCCTACAATGAGCAGTTCTTC. It yields the protein CASSSRGGSYNEQFF.

The table lists this clone with a few counts. The V gene is TRBV23-1, the J gene TRBJ1-5; no firm D call. TRBV23-1 is an open reading frame whose function is uncertain. This CDR3 region has 15 residues. Trimming removed 4 bases at V and 0 bases at J, with 10 bases between. CDR3 protein: CASSPPTNSNQPQHF. The CDR3, as DNA: TGCGCCAGCAGTCCACCAACCAATAGCAATCAGCCCCAGCATTTT.

This chain uses TRBV29-1 with TRBJ1-2; D not resolved. Germline V gene data show CDR1 as SQVTM and CDR2 as ANQGSEA. Trimming stripped 4 bases from V and 4 bases from J, with 16 bases between. This CDR3 region has 14 residues. The CDR3 DNA is TGCAGCGTTGGGCCCCGGCAGGCAGGCTATGGCTACACCTTC. It specifies CSVGPRQAGYGYTF.

This chain joins TRBV9 and TRBJ2-7, with D tentatively TRBD1 (6 bases). CDR1 is SGDLS, CDR2 YYNGEE, per germline. The CDR3 covers 14 residues. Trimming took off 1 base at V and 0 bases at J, with 8 bases between the two ends. CDR3 DNA: TGTGCCAGCAGCGTAAGGGACAACTCCTACGAGCAGTACTTC. It yields the protein CASSVRDNSYEQYF.

The V and J genes are TRBV20-1 and TRBJ2-4, with 8 bases aligning to TRBD1. After removal of 5 bases from V and 8 bases from J, the junction contained 2 bases not matched to a gene. From germline, CDR1 is DFQATT and CDR2 SNEGSKA (reference sequence). The CDR3 contains 11 residues. The CDR3 reads CSAEDRDIQYF. The CDR3 bases are TGCAGTGCTGAGGACAGGGACATTCAGTACTTC.

This clone turned up a few times. The V call is TRBV30, the J call TRBJ2-5, with D perhaps assigned TRBD1 or TRBD2 (5 bases each). This CDR3 has 12 amino acids. Trimming left V 4 bases short and J 5 bases short, with 11 bases between. Germline V CDR1 and CDR2: GTSNPN, SVGIG (reference sequence). Here the CDR3 DNA reads TGTGCCTGGATATCAGGGACGGAGACCCAGTACTTC. Its protein product is CAWISGTETQYF.

This rearrangement joins TRBV10-3 to TRBJ1-6, with D possibly matching TRBD1 (5 bases). Germline V CDR1 and CDR2: ENHRY, SYGVKD. V shed 0 bases and J shed 6 bases, with 9 bases lying between them. This CDR3 is built from 15 residues. This CDR3 reads CAISESGQGNSPLHF. CDR3 in DNA: TGTGCCATCAGTGAGTCAGGGCAGGGTAATTCACCCCTCCACTTT.

This clone turned up a few times. The CDR3 DNA sequence: TGCAGCGTCGCCGCAACGGGGACAGGGAGGGAGACCCAGTACTTC. Translation: CSVAATGTGRETQYF. The chain has TRBV29-1 and TRBJ2-5, with TRBD1 identical over 9 bases. There are 15 residues in the CDR3. Germline CDR1 and CDR2: SQVTM and ANQGSEA. The J segment lost 5 bases and the V segment lost 6 bases, leaving 13 bases of the junction unmatched.